What follows are 11 T cell receptor beta chains derived from one specimen sequenced in a study of T cell responses to AZD1222 COVID-19 vaccine. The method was immunoSEQ multiplex PCR; TCRdb's version includes in-frame clones alone and lacks a portion of them. The table lists 100,000 to 150,000 clones, around 91% of them singletons. The source material was peripheral blood, sampled on day 0 of AZD1222 vaccination. The receptors derive from an adult in good health.

The genes are TRBV5-1 and TRBJ2-1; either TRBD1 or TRBD2 may supply D (6 bases each). CDR3 length: 16 amino acids. The germline V gene has CDR1 SGHRS and CDR2 YFSETQ. The V end lost 2 bases, the J end lost 8 bases, and 20 bases lay between the germline ends. CDR3 bases: TGCGCCAGCAGCTTTTCAGGGGCGGGGAGACACCATGAGCAGTTCTTC. Translating it yields CASSFSGAGRHHEQFF. The full variable domain, in which reference TRBV5-1 and TRBJ2-1 provide the parts outside the CDR3, is KAGVTQTPRYLIKTRGQQVTLSCSPISGHRSVSWYQQTPGQGLQFLFEYFSETQRNKGNFPGRFSGRQFSNSRSEMNVSTLELGDSALYLCASSFSGAGRHHEQFFGPGTRLTVL.

This sequence joins TRBV18 and TRBJ1-2; D uncertain. V lost 6 bases, J lost 8 bases, and 13 bases lay in between. The germline gives CDR1 KGHSH, CDR2 LQKENI. The CDR3 is 12 residues long. The DNA of the CDR3 is TGTGCCAGCTCTCCGACGGTATTGGGCTACACCTTC. It is translated as CASSPTVLGYTF.

This chain joins TRBV19 and TRBJ2-7; D remains unclear. This CDR3 is 14 amino acids long. Per the germline V gene, CDR1 is LNHDA and CDR2 is SQIVND (reference sequence). Trimming removed 6 bases from V and 0 bases from J, with 12 bases in between. The DNA of the CDR3 is TGTGCCAGTAGGGCGACGGCGAGCTCCTACGAGCAGTACTTC. This sequence encodes CASRATASSYEQYF.

V gene TRBV2 combines with J gene TRBJ1-5; D gene unclear. V was clipped by 4 bases and J by 0 bases, with 7 bases between them. The V gene's germline CDR1 is SNHLY and CDR2 FYNNEI. CDR3 length: 14 residues. CDR3 in amino acids: CASSGRYSNQPQHF. The CDR3 region has the DNA TGTGCCAGCAGTGGCCGTTATAGCAATCAGCCCCAGCATTTT. Together with reference TRBV2 and TRBJ1-5, the CDR3 gives the full variable domain: EPEVTQTPSHQVTQMGQEVILRCVPISNHLYFYWYRQILGQKVEFLVSFYNNEISEKSEIFDDQFSVERPDGSNFTLKIRSTKLEDSAMYFCASSGRYSNQPQHFGDGTRLSIL.

This chain uses TRBV2 with TRBJ1-2, with 7 bases identical to TRBD1. The length of the CDR3 is 13 residues. Per the germline V gene, CDR1 is SNHLY and CDR2 is FYNNEI. J was trimmed by 1 base and V by 7 bases; bases with no gene match: 3. Here the CDR3 DNA reads TGTGCCAGCACCGGGACAGTTAACTATGGCTACACCTTC. This gives the protein CASTGTVNYGYTF.

The V and J genes are TRBV7-6 and TRBJ2-5; 7 nucleotides align to TRBD1. V was clipped by 5 bases and J by 5 bases; unmatched bases: 11. The CDR3 totals 15 residues. CDR1 and CDR2 (germline): SGHVS, FNYEAQ. The CDR3 region has the DNA TGTGCCAGCAGCCTGGGACAGCGCTTGTGGGAGACCCAGTACTTC. Translation gives CASSLGQRLWETQYF.

The chain has TRBV6-5 and TRBJ2-7; the D call may be TRBD1 or TRBD2 (5 bases each). Trimming took off 2 bases at V and 6 bases at J, with 5 bases between the two ends. The CDR3 is 11 residues long. CDR1 MNHEY and CDR2 SVGAGI come from the germline V gene. CDR3: CASSYGGEQYV. The CDR3 DNA reads TGTGCCAGCAGTTACGGGGGCGAGCAGTACGTC.

The rearrangement links TRBV7-9 to TRBJ2-1; the D call may be TRBD1 or TRBD2 (5 bases each). Trimming stripped 0 bases from V and 6 bases from J, with 9 bases between. The germline V gene encodes CDR1 SEHNR and CDR2 FQNEAQ (reference sequence). This CDR3 comprises 14 residues. CDR3 amino acids: CASSLAGDGNEQFF. For the CDR3, the DNA is TGTGCCAGCAGCTTAGCGGGGGACGGCAATGAGCAGTTCTTC.

The rearrangement uses TRBV28 and TRBJ1-5; 11 bases fit TRBD1. Germline CDR1 and CDR2: MDHEN and SYDVKM. The CDR3 sequence is 15 residues long. J gave up 6 bases and V 5 bases, and 6 bases lay outside the gene matches. The CDR3 loop reads CASSPGQGARQPQHF. The CDR3 DNA sequence: TGTGCCAGCAGTCCCGGACAGGGGGCGCGTCAGCCCCAGCATTTT.

The rearrangement uses TRBV23-1 and TRBJ2-7, with 8 bases that match TRBD1. TRBV23-1 is classed as an ORF, of uncertain function. V dropped 4 bases and J dropped 1; count of bases not matched to a gene: 6. The CDR3 runs 15 residues. The CDR3 reads CASSRRRQGSYEQYV. CDR3 DNA sequence: TGCGCCAGCAGTCGTCGACGACAGGGGTCCTACGAGCAGTACGTC.

The rearrangement links TRBV9 to TRBJ2-1; 13 bases fit TRBD2. Looked up from germline, CDR1 is SGDLS and CDR2 is YYNGEE. V lost 6 bases, J lost 9 bases, and 9 bases stayed unmatched. This CDR3 contains 15 residues. CDR3 sequence: CASTPSGTSGVEQFF. CDR3 coding DNA: TGTGCCAGCACCCCCTCCGGGACTAGCGGGGTTGAGCAGTTCTTC.